This T cell receptor (beta chain) was sequenced in a study of human CD8 memory T cell subsets. It was UMI-labeled 5' RACE by which the TCR beta libraries were made. TCRdb re-called the 5' RACE reads and catalogs CDR3 proteins one per entry, DNA excluded. The sample has about 6,600 distinct CDR3 sequences. Progenitor exhausted-like CD8+ memory cells (TPEX) were CCR7+ PD-1+ TIGIT+. The germline V gene encodes CDR1 SSHAT and CDR2 FNYEAQ (reference sequence). This CDR3 is 15 amino acids long. This receptor was obtained from a human donor in good health. J is TRBJ2-3 and V is TRBV7-7; TCRdb selects TRBD1, and the lack of DNA leaves this call unchecked. Material: CD8+ T cells from PBMCs. The chain's CDR3 is CASSPGTGSTDTQYF.